A selection of T cell receptor beta chains follows, all from one sample in a study of cytomegalovirus exposure and HLA in healthy donors. Libraries were prepared by immunoSEQ multiplex PCR; TCRdb keeps only in-frame clonotypes and omits some of them. The repertoire has 120,000 or so clones, 81% of them found once; the top ten carry roughly 2%. What was sequenced was PBMCs. The source is a man between 18 and 29 years old in good health and CMV-seronegative. Each CDR3 is given with its conserved first and last residue. A D gene is named only where the DNA matches it firmly. Clone size, where shown, is once, few, many, or a class for clones that have expanded.

few	TRBV9	TRBJ1-4	TRBD1	CASSPSLGPTGGEKLFF	TGTGCCAGCAGCCCCTCCCTAGGTCCGACAGGGGGCGAAAAACTGTTTTTT
-	TRBV5-1	TRBJ2-1	-	CASSLGGALMNEQFF	TGCGCCAGCAGCTTGGGGGGAGCCCTAATGAATGAGCAGTTCTTC
-	TRBV5-6	TRBJ1-2	TRBD1	CASSFPTGADYGYTF	TGTGCCAGCAGCTTCCCGACAGGGGCCGACTATGGCTACACCTTC
once	TRBV4-3	TRBJ1-5	-	CASSQAWTMANQPQHF	TGCGCCAGCAGCCAAGCGTGGACTATGGCCAATCAGCCCCAGCATTTT
-	TRBV2	TRBJ1-6	-	CASSADRPSEPLHF	TGTGCCAGCAGCGCCGACAGACCTTCGGAACCCCTCCACTTT
once	TRBV27	TRBJ1-1	-	CASSWASNTEAFF	TGTGCCAGCAGTTGGGCTTCGAACACTGAAGCTTTCTTT
-	TRBV27	TRBJ2-7	-	CASSSGSPYEQYF	TGTGCCAGCAGTTCTGGCTCACCGTACGAGCAGTACTTC
-	TRBV7-9	TRBJ2-3	TRBD1	CASSLAGTGEDTQYF	TGTGCCAGCAGCTTAGCGGGGACAGGGGAAGATACGCAGTATTTT
once	TRBV5-4	TRBJ1-4	-	CASSFSDGGREKLFF	TGTGCCAGCAGCTTCTCCGACGGGGGGCGGGAAAAACTGTTTTTT
once	TRBV27	TRBJ1-5	TRBD1	CASRPGTGKGSNQPQHF	TGTGCCAGCAGGCCCGGGACAGGGAAAGGAAGCAATCAGCCCCAGCATTTT
-	TRBV5-1	TRBJ2-3	TRBD2	CASSFGGADTQYF	TGCGCCAGCAGTTTCGGGGGGGCAGATACGCAGTATTTT
-	TRBV14	TRBJ1-6	-	CASSQLRGGAYNSPLHF	TGTGCCAGCAGCCAACTCCGGGGGGGGGCTTACAATTCACCCCTCCACTTT
-	TRBV9	TRBJ2-3	TRBD2	CASSVRGAGTTDTQYF	TGTGCCAGCAGCGTGCGGGGGGCCGGCACCACAGATACGCAGTATTTT
-	TRBV6-5	TRBJ2-7	-	CASSYSAGLHRYEQYF	TGTGCCAGCAGTTACTCGGCCGGACTCCATAGGTACGAGCAGTACTTC
few	TRBV4-2	TRBJ1-4	TRBD1	CASSPDREGEKLFF	TGTGCCAGCAGCCCGGACAGGGAAGGTGAAAAACTGTTTTTT
-	TRBV7-9	TRBJ2-7	TRBD1	CASSADRVPYEQYF	TGTGCCAGCAGCGCGGACAGGGTGCCCTACGAGCAGTACTTC
-	TRBV5-4	TRBJ2-7	TRBD2	CASRTSGGREQYF	TGTGCCAGCAGGACTAGCGGGGGACGTGAGCAGTACTTC
-	TRBV6-5	TRBJ1-1	TRBD1	CASIAFRGQGEAFF	TGTGCCAGCATCGCATTTCGGGGACAGGGAGAAGCTTTCTTT
-	TRBV4-2	TRBJ2-3	TRBD2	CASSQGTSGVDTQYF	TGTGCCAGCAGCCAAGGGACTAGCGGGGTTGATACGCAGTATTTT
-	TRBV27	TRBJ1-5	-	CASSLGGDNQPQHF	TGTGCCAGCAGTTTAGGGGGGGACAATCAGCCCCAGCATTTT
-	TRBV7-8	TRBJ1-1	-	CASSQIYPNTEAFF	TGTGCCAGCAGTCAGATTTACCCGAACACTGAAGCTTTCTTT
-	TRBV12-5	TRBJ1-1	TRBD1	CASGIRQGAEAFF	TGTGCTAGTGGGATAAGACAGGGAGCTGAAGCTTTCTTT
-	TRBV18	TRBJ2-7	-	CASSPLPVVGLDEQYF	TGTGCCAGCTCACCACTTCCCGTCGTAGGACTTGACGAGCAGTACTTC
-	TRBV7-2	TRBJ2-2	-	CASSLRQANTGELFF	TGTGCCAGCAGCTTACGACAGGCGAACACCGGGGAGCTGTTTTTT